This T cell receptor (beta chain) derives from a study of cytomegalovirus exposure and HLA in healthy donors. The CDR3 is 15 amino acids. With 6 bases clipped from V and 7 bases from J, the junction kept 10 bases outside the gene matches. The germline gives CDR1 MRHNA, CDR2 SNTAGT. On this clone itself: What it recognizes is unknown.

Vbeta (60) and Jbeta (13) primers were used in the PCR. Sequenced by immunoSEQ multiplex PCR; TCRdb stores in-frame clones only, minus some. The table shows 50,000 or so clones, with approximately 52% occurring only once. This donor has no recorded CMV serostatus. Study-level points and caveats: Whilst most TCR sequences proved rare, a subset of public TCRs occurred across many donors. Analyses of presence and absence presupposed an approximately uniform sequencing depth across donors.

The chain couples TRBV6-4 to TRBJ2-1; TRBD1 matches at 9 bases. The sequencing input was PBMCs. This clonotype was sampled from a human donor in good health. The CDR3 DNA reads TGTGCCAGCAGGCTGACAGGGGGATCGGGTAATGAGCAGTTCTTC. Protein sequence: CASRLTGGSGNEQFF.